This T cell receptor (beta chain) emerged from a study of cytomegalovirus exposure and HLA in healthy donors (dated by TCRdb to about 2017). Turning to the overall study: The roughly 650 repertoires of the first cohort and the 120 validation repertoires were produced on the same platform, according to a later analysis. In addition to the first cohort of approximately 670 subjects, a separate validation cohort of 130 or so different subjects was used. The study was designed to test whether signatures of past pathogen exposure could be identified by cataloging public T cell receptors. To predict cytomegalovirus infection status, the study combined high-throughput TCR immunosequencing, statistical association of individual TCRs with disease status, and machine learning. Broader findings and caveats from the paper: A later analysis found that TCRs clustered in the first cohort also tended to co-occur in the 95 to 150 validation repertoires, with 94% of cluster scores above 0. It was suggested by the authors that the approach could potentially be generalized to other disease states and immunological phenotypes. The validation cohort had no HLA typing available for a later analysis, so co-occurrence within that cohort was assessed over all 120 or so repertoires. In vitro tests confirmed that a few of the cytomegalovirus-associated TCR beta chains recognize cytomegalovirus antigens. Cytomegalovirus status was reported to be diagnosed by the classifier with high specificity and sensitivity in both the original and validation cohorts. In the study, about 150 TCR beta chains were listed as associated with cytomegalovirus. While some public TCRs were present in many individuals, most TCR sequences turned up only very rarely across donors.

Libraries were prepared through the immunoSEQ multiplex PCR assay. The authors processed their data as follows. To diagnose cytomegalovirus status from the catalog of TCR beta chain sequences, a statistical classification framework was built. As stored in TCRdb, this immuneACCESS dataset retains in-frame rearrangements with V and J assigned. A fraction of the clones does not appear; measured against another copy, unresolved V genes explain less than half of the discrepancy, and the remainder lacks a known reason. The V and J calls and clone size were taken over from that table, and D and trimming were inferred from the DNA. This sample holds 230,000 or so clones; roughly 88% were observed only once. 2.9% of the sample belongs to the ten largest clones. The donors belonged to the validation cohort of under 150 subjects, which was separate from the approximately 700-subject first cohort. About this clone: What this receptor recognizes is not known. There are no base qualities to consult, and no much larger clone falls within one base.

Material: PBMCs. This TCR was sampled from a woman between 18 and 30 years old in good health and CMV-seronegative.

CDR3 sequence: CASSPINQGSTYGYTF. The bases are TGTGCCAGCAGTCCGATCAATCAGGGTTCTACCTATGGCTACACCTTC. The rearranged chain carries TRBV28 and TRBJ1-2; a tentative D call is TRBD1 (5 bases match). V is shortened by 5 bases, J by 4 bases, and the region joining them spans 20 bases. The CDR3 covers 16 residues, taking in both the cysteine and the phenylalanine. The sequence is cut down to CDR3 DNA, 48 bases in frame from base 1. The CDR1 and CDR2 encoded by the germline V gene are MDHEN and SYDVKM.